This T cell receptor (beta chain) originates from a study of CD8+ T cells in alopecia areata. General observations from the study: Alphabeta T cells residing in normal skin are also sequenced in scalp samples.

The authors extracted RNA and reverse transcribed it into cDNA as the sequencing template. TCRdb's table, derived via immunoSEQ multiplex PCR, lists solely in-frame clones and lacks some. This sample carries 9,000 or so clones, 50% to 80% of them seen once, and the ten largest clones take around 15%. Comments on this clone: Its specificity is not known.

V lost 5 bases to trimming and J lost 3 bases; unmatched junction nucleotides: 19. The CDR3 is made up of 19 amino acids. The germline V gene has CDR1 SEHNR and CDR2 FQNEAQ (reference sequence). From alopecia areata patients, lesional scalp punch biopsies and peripheral blood were collected. The sequenced sample was skin. This receptor was taken from a human donor with alopecia areata. The rearrangement uses TRBV7-9 and TRBJ1-5; TRBD1 agrees at 7 bases. CDR3 amino acids: CASSAIPPVDREDNQPQHF. The CDR3 bases are TGTGCCAGCAGCGCAATACCTCCGGTTGACAGGGAGGACAATCAGCCCCAGCATTTT.